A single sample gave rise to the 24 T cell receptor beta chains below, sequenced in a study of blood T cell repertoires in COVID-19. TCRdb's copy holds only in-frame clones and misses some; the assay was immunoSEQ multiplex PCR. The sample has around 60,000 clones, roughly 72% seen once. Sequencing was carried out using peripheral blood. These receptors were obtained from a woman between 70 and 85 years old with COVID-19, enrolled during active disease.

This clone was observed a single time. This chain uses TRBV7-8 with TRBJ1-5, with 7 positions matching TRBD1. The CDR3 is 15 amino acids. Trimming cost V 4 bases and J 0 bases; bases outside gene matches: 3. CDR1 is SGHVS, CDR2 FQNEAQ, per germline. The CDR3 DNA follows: TGTGCCAGCAGCTCGGACAGGACTAGCAATCAGCCCCAGCATTTT. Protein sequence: CASSSDRTSNQPQHF.

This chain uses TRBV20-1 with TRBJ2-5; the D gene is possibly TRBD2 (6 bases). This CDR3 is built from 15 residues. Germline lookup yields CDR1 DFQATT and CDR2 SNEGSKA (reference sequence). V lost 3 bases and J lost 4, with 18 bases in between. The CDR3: CSASPLATSSETQYF. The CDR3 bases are TGCAGTGCTAGTCCCCTCGCAACTAGCTCAGAGACCCAGTACTTC.

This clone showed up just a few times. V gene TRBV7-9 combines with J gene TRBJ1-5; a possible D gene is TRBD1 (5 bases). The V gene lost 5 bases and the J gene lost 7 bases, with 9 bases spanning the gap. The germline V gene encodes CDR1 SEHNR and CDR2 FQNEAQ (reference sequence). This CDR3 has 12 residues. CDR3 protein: CASSQQDQPQHF. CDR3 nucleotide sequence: TGTGCCAGCAGCCAACAGGACCAGCCCCAGCATTTT.

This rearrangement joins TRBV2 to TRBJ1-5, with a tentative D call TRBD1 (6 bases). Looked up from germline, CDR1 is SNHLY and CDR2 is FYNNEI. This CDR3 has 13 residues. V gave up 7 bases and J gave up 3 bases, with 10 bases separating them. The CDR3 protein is CASIGQNNQPQHF. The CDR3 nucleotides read TGTGCCAGCATTGGACAGAACAATCAGCCCCAGCATTTT.

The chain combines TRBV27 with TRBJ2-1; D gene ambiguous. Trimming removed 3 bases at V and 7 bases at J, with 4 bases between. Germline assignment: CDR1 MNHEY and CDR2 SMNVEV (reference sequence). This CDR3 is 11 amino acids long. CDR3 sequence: CASSFNNEQFF. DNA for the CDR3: TGTGCCAGCAGTTTTAATAATGAGCAGTTCTTC.

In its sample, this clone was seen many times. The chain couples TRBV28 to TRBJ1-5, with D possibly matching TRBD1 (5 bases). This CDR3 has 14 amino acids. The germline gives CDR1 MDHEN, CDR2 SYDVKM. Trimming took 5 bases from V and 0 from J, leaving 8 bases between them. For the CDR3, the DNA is TGTGCCAGCAGTCCAGGGTTTAGCAATCAGCCCCAGCATTTT. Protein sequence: CASSPGFSNQPQHF.

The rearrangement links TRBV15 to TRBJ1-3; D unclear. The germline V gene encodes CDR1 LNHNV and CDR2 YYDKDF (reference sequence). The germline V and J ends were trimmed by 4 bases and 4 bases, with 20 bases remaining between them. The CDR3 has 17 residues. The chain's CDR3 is CATSNDRESTWGNTIYF. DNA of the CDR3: TGTGCCACCAGCAATGACCGGGAGTCAACGTGGGGAAACACCATATATTTT.

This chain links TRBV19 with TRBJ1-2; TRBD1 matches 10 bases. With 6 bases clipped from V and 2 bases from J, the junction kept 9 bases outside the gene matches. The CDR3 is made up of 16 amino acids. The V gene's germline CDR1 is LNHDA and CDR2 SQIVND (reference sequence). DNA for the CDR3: TGTGCCAGTAGACCGACAGGGGGCAGCGGGAACTATGGCTACACCTTC. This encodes CASRPTGGSGNYGYTF.

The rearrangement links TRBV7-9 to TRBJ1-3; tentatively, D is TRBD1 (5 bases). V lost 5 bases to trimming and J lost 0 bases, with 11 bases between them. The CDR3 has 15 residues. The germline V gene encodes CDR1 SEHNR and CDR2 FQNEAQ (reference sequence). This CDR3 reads CASSPGPSSGNTIYF. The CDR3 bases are TGTGCCAGCAGCCCAGGGCCAAGCTCTGGAAACACCATATATTTT.

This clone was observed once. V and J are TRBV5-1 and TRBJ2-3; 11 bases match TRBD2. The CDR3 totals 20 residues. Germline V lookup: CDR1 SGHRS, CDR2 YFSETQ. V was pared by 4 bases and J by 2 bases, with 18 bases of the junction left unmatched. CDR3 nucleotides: TGCGCCAGCAGCACCCCTGTTGGGCTAGCGGGAGGTGGTGTCACAGATACGCAGTATTTT. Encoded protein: CASSTPVGLAGGGVTDTQYF.

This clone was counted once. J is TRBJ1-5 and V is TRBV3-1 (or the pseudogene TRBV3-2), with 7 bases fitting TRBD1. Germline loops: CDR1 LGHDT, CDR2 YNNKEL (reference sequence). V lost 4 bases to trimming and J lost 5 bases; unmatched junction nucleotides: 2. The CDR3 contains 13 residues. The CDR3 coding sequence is TGTGCCAGCAGCCCTACAGGGGATCAGCCCCAGCATTTT. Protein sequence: CASSPTGDQPQHF.

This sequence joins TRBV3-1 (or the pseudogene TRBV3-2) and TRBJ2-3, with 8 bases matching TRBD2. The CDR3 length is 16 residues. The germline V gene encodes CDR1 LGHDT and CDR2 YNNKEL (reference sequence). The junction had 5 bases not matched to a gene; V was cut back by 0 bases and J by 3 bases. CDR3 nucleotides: TGTGCCAGCAGCCAAGATCCGGCGGGAGGAACAGATACGCAGTATTTT. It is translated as CASSQDPAGGTDTQYF.

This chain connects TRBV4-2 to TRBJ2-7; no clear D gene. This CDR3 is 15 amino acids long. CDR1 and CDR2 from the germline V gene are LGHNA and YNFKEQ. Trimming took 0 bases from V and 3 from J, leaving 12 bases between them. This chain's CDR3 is CASSQDLQENYEQYF. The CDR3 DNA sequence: TGTGCCAGCAGCCAAGATCTGCAGGAAAACTACGAGCAGTACTTC.

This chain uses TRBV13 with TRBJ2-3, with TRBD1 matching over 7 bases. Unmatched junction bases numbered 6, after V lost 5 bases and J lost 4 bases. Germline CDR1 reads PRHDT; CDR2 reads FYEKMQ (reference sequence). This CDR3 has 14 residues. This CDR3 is CASSHRQGADTQYF. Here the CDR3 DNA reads TGTGCCAGCAGCCACAGACAGGGAGCAGATACGCAGTATTTT.

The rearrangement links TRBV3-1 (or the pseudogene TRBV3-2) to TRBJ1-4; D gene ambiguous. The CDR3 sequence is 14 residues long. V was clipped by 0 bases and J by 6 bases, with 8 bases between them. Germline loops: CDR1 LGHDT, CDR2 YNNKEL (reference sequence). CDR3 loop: CASSQDWGDEKLFF. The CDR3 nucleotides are TGTGCCAGCAGCCAAGATTGGGGAGATGAAAAACTGTTTTTT.

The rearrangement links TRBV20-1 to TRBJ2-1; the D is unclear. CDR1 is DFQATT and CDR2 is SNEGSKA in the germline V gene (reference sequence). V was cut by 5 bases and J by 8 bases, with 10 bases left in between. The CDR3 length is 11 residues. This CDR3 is CSALTSDEQFF. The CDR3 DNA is TGCAGTGCTCTCACGAGCGATGAGCAGTTCTTC.

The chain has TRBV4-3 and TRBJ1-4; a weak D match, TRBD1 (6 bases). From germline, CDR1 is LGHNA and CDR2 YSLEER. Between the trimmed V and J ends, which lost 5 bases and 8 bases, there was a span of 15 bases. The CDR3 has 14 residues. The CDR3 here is CASSVTGLGEKLFF. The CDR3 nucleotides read TGCGCCAGCAGCGTTACAGGGCTAGGGGAAAAACTGTTTTTT.

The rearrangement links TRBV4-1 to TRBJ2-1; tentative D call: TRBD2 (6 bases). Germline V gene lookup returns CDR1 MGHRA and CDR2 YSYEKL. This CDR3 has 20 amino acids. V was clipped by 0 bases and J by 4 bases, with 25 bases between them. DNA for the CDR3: TGCGCCAGCAGCCAAGAAGGGGCAGAATCCTATCGACTAGAATACAATGAGCAGTTCTTC. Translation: CASSQEGAESYRLEYNEQFF.

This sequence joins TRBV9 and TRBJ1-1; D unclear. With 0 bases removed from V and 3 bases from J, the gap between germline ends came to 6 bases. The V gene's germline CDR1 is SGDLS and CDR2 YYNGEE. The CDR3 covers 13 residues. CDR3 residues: CASSVGPDTEAFF. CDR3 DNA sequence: TGTGCCAGCAGCGTAGGTCCAGACACTGAAGCTTTCTTT.

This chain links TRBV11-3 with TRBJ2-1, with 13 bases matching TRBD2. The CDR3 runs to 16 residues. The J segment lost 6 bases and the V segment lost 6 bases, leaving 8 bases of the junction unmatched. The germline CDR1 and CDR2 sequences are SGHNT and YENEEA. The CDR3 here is CASRSQTSGRANEQFF. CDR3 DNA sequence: TGTGCCAGCAGGTCTCAAACTAGCGGGAGGGCCAATGAGCAGTTCTTC.

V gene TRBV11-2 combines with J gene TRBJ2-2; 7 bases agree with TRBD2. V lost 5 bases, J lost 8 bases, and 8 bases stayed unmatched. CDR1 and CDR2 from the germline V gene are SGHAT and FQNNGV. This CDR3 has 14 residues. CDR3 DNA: TGTGCCAGCAGCGACGGACTAGTAGAGGGGGAGCTGTTTTTT. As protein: CASSDGLVEGELFF.

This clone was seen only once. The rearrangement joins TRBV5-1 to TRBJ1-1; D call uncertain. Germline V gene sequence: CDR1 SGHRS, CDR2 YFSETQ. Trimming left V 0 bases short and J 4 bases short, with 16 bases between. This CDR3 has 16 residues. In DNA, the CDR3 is TGCGCCAGCAGCTTGGATTTGAGGGTTAGTGGCACTGAAGCTTTCTTT. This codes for CASSLDLRVSGTEAFF.

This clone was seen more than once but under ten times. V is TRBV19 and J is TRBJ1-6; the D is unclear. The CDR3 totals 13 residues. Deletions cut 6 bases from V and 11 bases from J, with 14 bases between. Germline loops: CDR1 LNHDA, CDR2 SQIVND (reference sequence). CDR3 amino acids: CASSLGLSTPLHF. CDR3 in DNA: TGTGCCAGTAGCCTAGGCCTTTCGACACCCCTCCACTTT. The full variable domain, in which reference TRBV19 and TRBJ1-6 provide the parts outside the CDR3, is DGGITQSPKYLFRKEGQNVTLSCEQNLNHDAMYWYRQDPGQGLRLIYYSQIVNDFQKGDIAEGYSVSREKKESFPLTVTSAQKNPTAFYLCASSLGLSTPLHFGNGTRLTVT.

Here the CDR3 reads CASSLAGGRSTDTQYF. CDR3 nucleotide sequence: TGTGCCAGCAGCTTAGCGGGGGGGCGTAGCACAGATACGCAGTATTTT. The V call is TRBV5-4, the J call TRBJ2-3; TRBD2 matches 10 bases. The trim removed 2 bases at V and 0 bases at J, leaving 3 bases unmatched. The germline CDR1 and CDR2 sequences are SGHNT and YYREEE (reference sequence). CDR3 size: 16 residues. Drawing the rest from reference TRBV5-4 and TRBJ2-3, the complete variable domain is ETGVTQSPTHLIKTRGQQVTLRCSSQSGHNTVSWYQQALGQGPQFIFQYYREEENGRGNFPPRFSGLQFPNYSSELNVNALELDDSALYLCASSLAGGRSTDTQYFGPGTRLTVL.